These T cell receptor beta chains were read from a single sample in a study of cytomegalovirus exposure and HLA in healthy donors. Libraries were prepared by immunoSEQ multiplex PCR; TCRdb keeps only in-frame clonotypes and omits some of them. There are under 150,000 clones in the sample; about three quarters occur only once, and around 1.8% lies in the top ten. Sequenced material: PBMCs. The receptors shown here come from a female donor in good health and CMV-seropositive. Each CDR3 is given with its conserved first and last residue. The order of the fields is CDR3 DNA, CDR3 protein, J gene, V gene, D gene, clone size, CDR3 length. D genes are given only for firm matches. Clone size, where shown, is once, few, many, or a class for clones that have expanded.

cdr3_nt: TGTGCCAGCAGCGTAGGTGATAGCTCTGGAAACACCATATATTTT; cdr3_aa: CASSVGDSSGNTIYF; j_call: TRBJ1-3; v_call: TRBV9; d_call: .; clone_size: once; cdr3_length: 15
cdr3_nt: TGTGCCAGCAGGGTTGGGGAGGTAGGGACTGAAGCTTTCTTT; cdr3_aa: CASRVGEVGTEAFF; j_call: TRBJ1-1; v_call: TRBV7-9; d_call: .; clone_size: .; cdr3_length: 14
cdr3_nt: TGTGCCAGCAGCCCGTTGACAGTTTACAATGAGCAGTTCTTC; cdr3_aa: CASSPLTVYNEQFF; j_call: TRBJ2-1; v_call: TRBV7-6; d_call: .; clone_size: few; cdr3_length: 14
cdr3_nt: TGTGCCAGCAGTTATAATGGCGGGGATCAGCCCCAGCATTTT; cdr3_aa: CASSYNGGDQPQHF; j_call: TRBJ1-5; v_call: TRBV27; d_call: .; clone_size: .; cdr3_length: 14
cdr3_nt: TGTGCCAGCAGCTTTGCGGCGGGAGTTCAGTACGAGCAGTACTTC; cdr3_aa: CASSFAAGVQYEQYF; j_call: TRBJ2-7; v_call: TRBV5-5; d_call: TRBD2; clone_size: .; cdr3_length: 15
cdr3_nt: TGTGCCAGCAGTTTATGGGCAGAAAGGAACACTGAAGCTTTCTTT; cdr3_aa: CASSLWAERNTEAFF; j_call: TRBJ1-1; v_call: TRBV28; d_call: .; clone_size: .; cdr3_length: 15
cdr3_nt: TGTGCCAGTAGTGCCCTCAGCTCTGGGGCCAACGTCCTGACTTTC; cdr3_aa: CASSALSSGANVLTF; j_call: TRBJ2-6; v_call: TRBV19; d_call: .; clone_size: .; cdr3_length: 15
cdr3_nt: TGCGCCAGCAGCCCCTCCGGGGCTAGCGGGAGGGGTTACAATGAGCAGTTCTTC; cdr3_aa: CASSPSGASGRGYNEQFF; j_call: TRBJ2-1; v_call: TRBV4-1; d_call: TRBD2; clone_size: .; cdr3_length: 18
cdr3_nt: TGTGCCAGCAGCTTCGACGGGATATCCTACGAGCAGTACTTC; cdr3_aa: CASSFDGISYEQYF; j_call: TRBJ2-7; v_call: TRBV11-2; d_call: .; clone_size: .; cdr3_length: 14
cdr3_nt: TGTGCCAGCAGTTGGGACAGATCTAATGAAAAACTGTTTTTT; cdr3_aa: CASSWDRSNEKLFF; j_call: TRBJ1-4; v_call: TRBV6-1; d_call: TRBD1; clone_size: once; cdr3_length: 14
cdr3_nt: TGCAGCGTTAGCGGGGTGGCTGGCTTGACCGGGGAGCTGTTTTTT; cdr3_aa: CSVSGVAGLTGELFF; j_call: TRBJ2-2; v_call: TRBV29-1; d_call: TRBD2; clone_size: .; cdr3_length: 15
cdr3_nt: TGTGCCAGTAGTATCACAGGGGATTATCAGCCCCAGCATTTT; cdr3_aa: CASSITGDYQPQHF; j_call: TRBJ1-5; v_call: TRBV19; d_call: TRBD1; clone_size: .; cdr3_length: 14
cdr3_nt: TGCAGCGCGAGACAGAACTCCTACGAGCAGTACTTC; cdr3_aa: CSARQNSYEQYF; j_call: TRBJ2-7; v_call: TRBV29-1; d_call: .; clone_size: .; cdr3_length: 12
cdr3_nt: TGCGCCAGCAGTGAAGGACTAGCGACCGACAATGAGCAGTTCTTC; cdr3_aa: CASSEGLATDNEQFF; j_call: TRBJ2-1; v_call: TRBV10-1; d_call: TRBD2; clone_size: .; cdr3_length: 15